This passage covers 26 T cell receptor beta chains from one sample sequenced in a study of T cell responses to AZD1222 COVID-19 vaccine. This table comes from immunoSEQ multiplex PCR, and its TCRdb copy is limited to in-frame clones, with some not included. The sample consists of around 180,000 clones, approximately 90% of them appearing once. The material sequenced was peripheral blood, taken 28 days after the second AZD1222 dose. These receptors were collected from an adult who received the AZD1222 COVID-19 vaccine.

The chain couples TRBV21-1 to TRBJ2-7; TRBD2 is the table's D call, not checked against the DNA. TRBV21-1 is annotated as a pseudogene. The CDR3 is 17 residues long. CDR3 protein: CASSARASGSRSYEQYF. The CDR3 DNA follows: TGTGCCAGCAGCGCGAGGGCTAGCGGGAGTCGGTCCTACGAGCAGTACTTC.

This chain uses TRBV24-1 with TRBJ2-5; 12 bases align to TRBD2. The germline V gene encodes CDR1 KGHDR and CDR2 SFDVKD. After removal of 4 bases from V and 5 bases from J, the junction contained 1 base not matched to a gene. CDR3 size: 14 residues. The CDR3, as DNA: TGTGCCACCAGTGAACTAGCGGGAGGTGAGACCCAGTACTTC. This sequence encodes CATSELAGGETQYF.

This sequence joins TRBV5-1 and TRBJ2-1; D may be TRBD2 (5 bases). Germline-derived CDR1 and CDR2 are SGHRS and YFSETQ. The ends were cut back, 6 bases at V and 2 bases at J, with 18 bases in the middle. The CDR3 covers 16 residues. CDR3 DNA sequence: TGCGCCAGCACCCTCCCTCGGAGCGGAGCCTACAATGAGCAGTTCTTC. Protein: CASTLPRSGAYNEQFF. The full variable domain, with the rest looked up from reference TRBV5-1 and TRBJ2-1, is KAGVTQTPRYLIKTRGQQVTLSCSPISGHRSVSWYQQTPGQGLQFLFEYFSETQRNKGNFPGRFSGRQFSNSRSEMNVSTLELGDSALYLCASTLPRSGAYNEQFFGPGTRLTVL.

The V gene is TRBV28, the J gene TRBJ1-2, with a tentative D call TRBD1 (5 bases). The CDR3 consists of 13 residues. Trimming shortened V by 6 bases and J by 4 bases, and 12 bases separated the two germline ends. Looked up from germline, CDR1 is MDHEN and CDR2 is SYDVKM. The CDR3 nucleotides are TGTGCCAGCAGCCGACAGAACTCCTATGGCTACACCTTC. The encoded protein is CASSRQNSYGYTF.

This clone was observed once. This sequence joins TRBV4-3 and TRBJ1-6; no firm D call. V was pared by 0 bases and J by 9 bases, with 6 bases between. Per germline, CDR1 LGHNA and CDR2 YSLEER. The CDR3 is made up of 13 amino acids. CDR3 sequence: CASSQDPGSPLHF. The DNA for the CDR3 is TGCGCCAGCAGCCAAGATCCAGGTTCACCCCTCCACTTT.

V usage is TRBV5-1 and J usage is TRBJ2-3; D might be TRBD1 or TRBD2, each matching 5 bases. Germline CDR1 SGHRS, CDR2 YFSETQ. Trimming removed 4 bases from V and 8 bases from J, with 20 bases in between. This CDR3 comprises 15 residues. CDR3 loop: CASSRIGALGGTQYF. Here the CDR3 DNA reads TGCGCCAGCAGCCGCATTGGGGCCCTCGGAGGTACGCAGTATTTT.

The CDR3 protein is CASSQDPNRAKNIQYF. CDR3 in DNA: TGCGCCAGCAGCCAAGACCCCAACAGGGCCAAAAACATTCAGTACTTC. The chain recombines TRBV4-1 with TRBJ2-4, with D possibly matching TRBD1 (5 bases). V gave up 0 bases and J gave up 1 base, with 10 bases separating them. The CDR3 spans 16 residues. CDR1 is MGHRA, CDR2 YSYEKL, per germline.

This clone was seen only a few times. The CDR3 region has the DNA TGTGCCAGTAGTCCGTTCCAGGGAGGGGACAATGAGCAGTTCTTC. Amino acids: CASSPFQGGDNEQFF. V gene TRBV19 combines with J gene TRBJ2-1; 7 nucleotides match TRBD2. This CDR3 has 15 amino acids. Looked up from germline, CDR1 is LNHDA and CDR2 is SQIVND (reference sequence). V shed 5 bases and J 5 bases; nucleotides not matched to a gene: 9.

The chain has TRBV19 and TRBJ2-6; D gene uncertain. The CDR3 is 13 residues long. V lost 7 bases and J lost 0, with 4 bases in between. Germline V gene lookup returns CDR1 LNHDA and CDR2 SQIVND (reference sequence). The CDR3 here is CASNPSGANVLTF. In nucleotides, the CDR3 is TGTGCCAGTAACCCCTCTGGGGCCAACGTCCTGACTTTC. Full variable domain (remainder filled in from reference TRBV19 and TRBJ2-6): DGGITQSPKYLFRKEGQNVTLSCEQNLNHDAMYWYRQDPGQGLRLIYYSQIVNDFQKGDIAEGYSVSREKKESFPLTVTSAQKNPTAFYLCASNPSGANVLTFGAGSRLTVL.

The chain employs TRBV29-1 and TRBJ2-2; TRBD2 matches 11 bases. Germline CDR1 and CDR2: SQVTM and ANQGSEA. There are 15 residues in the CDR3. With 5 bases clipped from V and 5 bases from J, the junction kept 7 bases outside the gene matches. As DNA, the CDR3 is TGCAGCGTTCCCACTAGCGGGAGAGGGACCGGGGAGCTGTTTTTT. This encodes CSVPTSGRGTGELFF.

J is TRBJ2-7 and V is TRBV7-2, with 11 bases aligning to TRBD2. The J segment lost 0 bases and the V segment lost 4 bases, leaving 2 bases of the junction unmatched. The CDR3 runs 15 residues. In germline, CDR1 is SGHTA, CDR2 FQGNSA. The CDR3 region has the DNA TGTGCCAGCAGCTCGACTAGCGGGGTCTCCTACGAGCAGTACTTC. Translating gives CASSSTSGVSYEQYF.

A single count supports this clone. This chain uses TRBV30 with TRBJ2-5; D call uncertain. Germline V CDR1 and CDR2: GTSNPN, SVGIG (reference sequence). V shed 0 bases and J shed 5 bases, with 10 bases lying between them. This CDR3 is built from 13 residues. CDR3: CAWSVGLGETQYF. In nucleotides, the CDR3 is TGTGCCTGGAGTGTCGGCCTGGGGGAGACCCAGTACTTC.

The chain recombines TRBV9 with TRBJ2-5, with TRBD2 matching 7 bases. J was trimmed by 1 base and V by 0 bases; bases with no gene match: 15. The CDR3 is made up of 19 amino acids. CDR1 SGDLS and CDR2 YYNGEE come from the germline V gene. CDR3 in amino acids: CASSVATSGAGAGQETQYF. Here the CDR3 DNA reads TGTGCCAGCAGCGTAGCTACGTCTGGTGCGGGAGCAGGCCAAGAGACCCAGTACTTC.

As DNA, the CDR3 is TGTGCCAGTAGAGGCAGGGGAAGCGAAAAACTGTTTTTT. This translates into CASRGRGSEKLFF. The V and J genes are TRBV19 and TRBJ1-4; the D gene is possibly TRBD1 (6 bases). The germline V and J ends were trimmed by 6 bases and 8 bases, with 13 bases remaining between them. Germline V lookup: CDR1 LNHDA, CDR2 SQIVND (reference sequence). The CDR3 length is 13 residues. The full variable domain, in which reference TRBV19 and TRBJ1-4 provide the parts outside the CDR3, is DGGITQSPKYLFRKEGQNVTLSCEQNLNHDAMYWYRQDPGQGLRLIYYSQIVNDFQKGDIAEGYSVSREKKESFPLTVTSAQKNPTAFYLCASRGRGSEKLFFGSGTQLSVL.

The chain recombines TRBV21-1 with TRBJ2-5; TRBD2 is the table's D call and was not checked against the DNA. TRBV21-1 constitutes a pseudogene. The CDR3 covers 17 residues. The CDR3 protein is CASSPGPGGRAVGTQYF. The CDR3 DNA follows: TGTGCCAGCAGCCCAGGGCCCGGCGGGAGGGCCGTTGGGACCCAGTACTTC.

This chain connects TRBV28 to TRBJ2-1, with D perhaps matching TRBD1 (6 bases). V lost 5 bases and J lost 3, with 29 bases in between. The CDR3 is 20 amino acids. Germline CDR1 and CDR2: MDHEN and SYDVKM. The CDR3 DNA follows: TGTGCCAGCAGTGCAGAACAGGGTTTTACTTCTCTTACCAACTACAATGAGCAGTTCTTC. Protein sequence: CASSAEQGFTSLTNYNEQFF.

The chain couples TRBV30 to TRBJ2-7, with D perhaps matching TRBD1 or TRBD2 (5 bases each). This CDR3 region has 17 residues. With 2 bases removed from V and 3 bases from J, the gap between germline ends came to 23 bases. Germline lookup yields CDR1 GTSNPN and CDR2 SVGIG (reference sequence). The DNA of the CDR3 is TGTGCCTGGAGTACCGCGAAAGGTGGGGGATGGGGCTACGAGCAGTACTTC. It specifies CAWSTAKGGGWGYEQYF.

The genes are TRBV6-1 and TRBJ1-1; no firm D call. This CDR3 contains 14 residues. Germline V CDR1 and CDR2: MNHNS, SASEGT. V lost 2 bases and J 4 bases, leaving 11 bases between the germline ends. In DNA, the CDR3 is TGTGCCAGCAGTGAACTCTTAACGAGCACTGAAGCTTTCTTT. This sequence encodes CASSELLTSTEAFF.

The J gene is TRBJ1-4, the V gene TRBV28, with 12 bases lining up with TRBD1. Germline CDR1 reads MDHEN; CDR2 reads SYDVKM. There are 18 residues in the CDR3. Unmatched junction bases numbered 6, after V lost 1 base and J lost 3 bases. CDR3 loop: CASSLLGGQGAANEKLFF. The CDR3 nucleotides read TGTGCCAGCAGTTTATTGGGGGGACAGGGGGCAGCTAATGAAAAACTGTTTTTT.

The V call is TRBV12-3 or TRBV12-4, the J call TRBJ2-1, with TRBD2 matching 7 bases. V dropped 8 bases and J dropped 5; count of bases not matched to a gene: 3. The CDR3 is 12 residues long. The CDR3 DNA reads TGTGCCAGCGGGAGGGCCGACAATGAGCAGTTCTTC. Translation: CASGRADNEQFF.

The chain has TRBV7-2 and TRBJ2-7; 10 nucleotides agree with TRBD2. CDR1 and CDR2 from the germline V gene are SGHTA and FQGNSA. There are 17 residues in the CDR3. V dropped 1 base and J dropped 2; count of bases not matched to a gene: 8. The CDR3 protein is CASSLEASGSITYEQYF. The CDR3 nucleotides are TGTGCCAGCAGCTTAGAAGCTAGCGGGAGTATTACCTACGAGCAGTACTTC.

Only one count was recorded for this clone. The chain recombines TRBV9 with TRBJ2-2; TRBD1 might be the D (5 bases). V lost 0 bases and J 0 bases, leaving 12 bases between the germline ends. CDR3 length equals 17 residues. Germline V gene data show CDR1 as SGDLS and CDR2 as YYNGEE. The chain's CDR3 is CASSVATQGANTGELFF. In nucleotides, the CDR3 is TGTGCCAGCAGCGTAGCTACCCAGGGTGCGAACACCGGGGAGCTGTTTTTT.

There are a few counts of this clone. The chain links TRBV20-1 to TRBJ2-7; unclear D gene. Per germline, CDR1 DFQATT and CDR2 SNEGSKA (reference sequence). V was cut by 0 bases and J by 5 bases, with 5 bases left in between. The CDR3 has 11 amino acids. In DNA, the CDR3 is TGCAGTGCTAGAGAGCAGCACGAGCAGTACTTC. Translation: CSAREQHEQYF.

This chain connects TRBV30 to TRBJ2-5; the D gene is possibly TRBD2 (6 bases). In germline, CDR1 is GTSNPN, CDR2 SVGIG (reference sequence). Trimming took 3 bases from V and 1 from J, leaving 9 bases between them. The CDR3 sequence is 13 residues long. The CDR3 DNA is TGTGCCTGGAGGAGGGGACTCCAAGAGACCCAGTACTTC. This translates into CAWRRGLQETQYF.

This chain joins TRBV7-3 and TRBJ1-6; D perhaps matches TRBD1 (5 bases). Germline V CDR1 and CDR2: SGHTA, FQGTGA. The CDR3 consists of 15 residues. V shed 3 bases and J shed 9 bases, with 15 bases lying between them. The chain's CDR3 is CASSFSSEGSSPLHF. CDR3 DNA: TGTGCCAGCAGCTTTAGCAGCGAGGGGAGTTCACCCCTCCACTTT.

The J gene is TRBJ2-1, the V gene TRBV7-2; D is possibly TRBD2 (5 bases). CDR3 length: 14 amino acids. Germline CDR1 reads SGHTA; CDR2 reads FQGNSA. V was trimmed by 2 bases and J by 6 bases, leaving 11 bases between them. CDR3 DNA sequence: TGTGCCAGCAGCTTACAGGCTAGCAGCAATGAGCAGTTCTTC. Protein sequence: CASSLQASSNEQFF.